These 28 T cell receptor beta chains came from one sample sequenced in a study of blood T cell repertoires in COVID-19. Profiled with immunoSEQ multiplex PCR; TCRdb holds only in-frame clones, not every one. The data show a few hundred thousand clones, approximately 84% seen once. Sequenced sample: PBMCs or T cells enriched from blood (not recorded which). These receptors all stem from a woman younger than 45 who had recovered from COVID-19.

The chain is built from TRBV4-1 and TRBJ1-1, with D possibly being TRBD1 (5 bases). Looked up from germline, CDR1 is MGHRA and CDR2 is YSYEKL. V lost 4 bases and J lost 0, with 9 bases in between. The CDR3 covers 14 residues. The CDR3 DNA is TGCGCCAGCAGCCTCCGGGACTTGAACACTGAAGCTTTCTTT. Translated, it gives CASSLRDLNTEAFF.

V gene TRBV21-1 combines with J gene TRBJ2-3; the table's TRBD2 call for D was not verified on the DNA. TRBV21-1 is assigned pseudogene status. The CDR3 runs to 16 residues. The CDR3 is CASSRSGTSEADTQYF. DNA of the CDR3: TGTGCCAGCAGCCGTTCCGGGACTAGCGAGGCAGATACGCAGTATTTT.

V and J are TRBV9 and TRBJ2-2, with D perhaps TRBD2 (5 bases). The CDR3 covers 17 residues. Germline V lookup: CDR1 SGDLS, CDR2 YYNGEE. The V and J ends lost 0 bases and 3 bases respectively, with 15 bases between them. The CDR3 nucleotides read TGTGCCAGCAGCGTAGTGGACTCCCTCGGCGACACCGGGGAGCTGTTTTTT. Translating gives CASSVVDSLGDTGELFF.

This clone was counted only a few times. V is TRBV28 and J is TRBJ2-1; D gene unclear. This CDR3 has 12 residues. Deletions cut 1 base from V and 4 bases from J, with 2 bases between. Germline V lookup: CDR1 MDHEN, CDR2 SYDVKM. The CDR3, as DNA: TGTGCCAGCAGTTTATTATACAATGAGCAGTTCTTC. Residues: CASSLLYNEQFF.

This chain connects TRBV3-1 (or the pseudogene TRBV3-2) to TRBJ1-2; D is possibly TRBD1 (5 bases). V was cut by 6 bases and J by 0 bases, with 11 bases left in between. Germline CDR1 reads LGHDT; CDR2 reads YNNKEL (reference sequence). The CDR3 runs 14 residues. CDR3 sequence (DNA): TGTGCCAGCAGGCCACCAGGGCCTAACTATGGCTACACCTTC. This sequence encodes CASRPPGPNYGYTF.

The rearrangement joins TRBV5-1 to TRBJ1-1; D gene ambiguous. CDR3 length: 14 amino acids. V lost 0 bases and J 1 base, leaving 7 bases between the germline ends. The germline V gene encodes CDR1 SGHRS and CDR2 YFSETQ. The CDR3, as DNA: TGCGCCAGCAGCTTGGGAGTGCCGAACACTGAAGCTTTCTTT. Translated: CASSLGVPNTEAFF.

The rearrangement joins TRBV24-1 to TRBJ2-1; no reliable D call. The V end lost 6 bases, the J end lost 5 bases, and 7 bases lay between the germline ends. CDR1 and CDR2 from the germline V gene are KGHDR and SFDVKD. CDR3 size: 12 residues. The CDR3 coding sequence is TGTGCCACCAGTTCGGCGGACAATGAGCAGTTCTTC. Its translation: CATSSADNEQFF.

The genes are TRBV6-2 or TRBV6-3 and TRBJ1-2; D may be TRBD1 (5 bases). Trimming took off 4 bases at V and 4 bases at J, with 28 bases between the two ends. Germline values: CDR1 MNHEY, CDR2 SVGEGT. This CDR3 has 19 amino acids. The DNA of the CDR3 is TGTGCCAGCAGTTTTGAAAATCTTCGGACGGAAGGGACTGGCTATGGCTACACCTTC. Its translation: CASSFENLRTEGTGYGYTF.

As regards this clone: One end of the junction is discordant with germline, which a read error may explain. This chain links TRBV11-2 with TRBJ1-1; 7 bases align to TRBD1. Germline V CDR1 and CDR2: SGHAT, FQNNGV. The CDR3 loop spans 12 amino acids. In nucleotides, the CDR3 is TGTGCCAGCAGCCTAGACAGGGCTGAAGCTTTCTTT. Translating gives CASSLDRAEAFF. The entire variable domain, with the rest obtained from reference TRBV11-2 and TRBJ1-1, is as follows: EAGVAQSPRYKIIEKRQSVAFWCNPISGHATLYWYQQILGQGPKLLIQFQNNGVVDDSQLPKDRFSAERLKGVDSTLKIQPAKLEDSAVYLCASSLDRAEAFFGQGTRLTVV.

The rearrangement uses TRBV6-4 and TRBJ2-1, with 8 nucleotides matching TRBD2. The CDR3 length is 16 residues. With V trimmed by 2 bases and J by 1 base, 4 bases remained unmatched. The germline CDR1 and CDR2 sequences are MRHNA and SNTAGT. The CDR3 protein is CASSDAPSGSYNEQFF. For the CDR3, the DNA is TGTGCCAGCAGTGACGCCCCTAGCGGGTCCTACAATGAGCAGTTCTTC.

The J gene is TRBJ2-2, the V gene TRBV28; a weak D match, TRBD2 (6 bases). CDR1 is MDHEN and CDR2 is SYDVKM in the germline V gene. The ends were cut back, 3 bases at V and 8 bases at J, with 16 bases in the middle. The CDR3 extends over 15 amino acids. DNA of the CDR3: TGTGCCAGCAGTTTTGGTAGCGGAGCGGCTGGGGAGCTGTTTTTT. Translation: CASSFGSGAAGELFF.

The chain links TRBV29-1 to TRBJ1-2, with TRBD1 matching over 9 bases. CDR1 SQVTM and CDR2 ANQGSEA come from the germline V gene. After removal of 6 bases from V and 1 base from J, the junction contained 9 bases not matched to a gene. The CDR3 has 15 residues. CDR3 coding DNA: TGCAGCGTCACCAAATTGGGACAGGGTAACTATGGCTACACCTTC. It yields the protein CSVTKLGQGNYGYTF.

The chain couples TRBV6-2 or TRBV6-3 to TRBJ2-5, with no clear D. The CDR3 has 11 residues. V lost 4 bases and J lost 2, with 2 bases in between. Germline lookup yields CDR1 MNHEY and CDR2 SVGEGT. The CDR3 region has the DNA TGTGCCAGCAGTTCTCAAGAGACCCAGTACTTC. Translated, it gives CASSSQETQYF.

The chain joins TRBV4-1 to TRBJ2-7, with TRBD2 matching 7 bases. Germline V lookup: CDR1 MGHRA, CDR2 YSYEKL. The CDR3 is 15 amino acids. The ends lost 0 bases at V and 3 bases at J; junction bases unmatched: 5. The CDR3 reads CASSQEALANYEQYF. The DNA of the CDR3 is TGCGCCAGCAGCCAAGAAGCACTAGCGAACTACGAGCAGTACTTC.

The chain joins TRBV24-1 to TRBJ2-1, with 10 positions matching TRBD2. Germline assignment: CDR1 KGHDR and CDR2 SFDVKD. The CDR3 sequence is 16 residues long. V was pared by 4 bases and J by 3 bases, with 5 bases of the junction left unmatched. CDR3 amino acids: CATSDASGGFYNEQFF. In DNA, the CDR3 is TGTGCCACCAGTGACGCTAGCGGGGGTTTCTACAATGAGCAGTTCTTC.

This clone appeared a single time. The rearrangement uses TRBV6-4 and TRBJ2-1; 14 bases line up with TRBD2. The ends lost 3 bases at V and 8 bases at J; junction bases unmatched: 3. The germline V gene has CDR1 MRHNA and CDR2 SNTAGT. The CDR3 contains 15 residues. The CDR3 DNA reads TGTGCCAGCAGTGAAGGGACTAGCGGGAGCCATGAGCAGTTCTTC. This gives the protein CASSEGTSGSHEQFF.

The chain carries TRBV5-1 and TRBJ2-3; 12 nucleotides line up with TRBD2. The V and J ends lost 0 bases and 1 base, in that order; junction bases with no gene match: 0. The CDR3 extends over 16 amino acids. Germline V CDR1 and CDR2: SGHRS, YFSETQ. The CDR3: CASSLGTSGGTDTQYF. Written as DNA, the CDR3 is TGCGCCAGCAGCTTGGGGACTAGCGGGGGCACAGATACGCAGTATTTT.

This clone was seen only a few times. J is TRBJ1-6 and V is TRBV9; D is perhaps TRBD1 (6 bases). The length of the CDR3 is 16 residues. V lost 3 bases and J 10 bases, leaving 20 bases between the germline ends. In germline, CDR1 is SGDLS, CDR2 YYNGEE. The CDR3 coding sequence is TGTGCCAGCAGCGCCCAGGAGGCAGGGGTTTTATCACCCCTCCACTTT. Its protein product is CASSAQEAGVLSPLHF.

The chain employs TRBV10-2 and TRBJ2-7, with 8 bases identical to TRBD1. The CDR3 sequence is 15 residues long. The V segment lost 4 bases and the J segment 7 bases; nucleotides outside the gene matches: 12. From germline, CDR1 is WSHSY and CDR2 SAAADI. The CDR3 bases are TGCGCCAGCAGTGGAGTAGCCAGGGGGCGTGGGGAGCAGTACTTC. Protein: CASSGVARGRGEQYF.

This chain uses TRBV18 with TRBJ2-5; 10 nucleotides line up with TRBD2. This CDR3 region has 16 residues. Losses at the gene ends were 3 bases for V and 2 bases for J; bases not matched to a gene: 6. The germline CDR1 and CDR2 sequences are KGHSH and LQKENI. The CDR3 sequence is CASSPKGLATQETQYF. The CDR3 DNA reads as TGTGCCAGCTCACCTAAGGGACTAGCGACACAAGAGACCCAGTACTTC.

The V gene is TRBV13, the J gene TRBJ2-7, with D hard to call. The CDR3 is 11 residues long. CDR1 is PRHDT and CDR2 is FYEKMQ in the germline V gene (reference sequence). Trimming took 5 bases from V and 4 from J, leaving 6 bases between them. In DNA, the CDR3 is TGTGCCAGCAGCGTGAGGTACGAGCAGTACTTC. Protein sequence: CASSVRYEQYF.

This rearrangement joins TRBV2 to TRBJ2-7; 7 bases fit TRBD1. The CDR3 has 14 amino acids. The trim removed 5 bases at V and 3 bases at J, leaving 7 bases unmatched. Germline lookup yields CDR1 SNHLY and CDR2 FYNNEI. Written as DNA, the CDR3 is TGTGCCAGCAGTCGACAGGGACCCCACTACGAGCAGTACTTC. Protein product: CASSRQGPHYEQYF.

The chain couples TRBV10-3 to TRBJ2-1, with 11 nucleotides matching TRBD2. V lost 6 bases, J lost 1 base, and 11 bases stayed unmatched. Germline CDR1 is ENHRY and CDR2 is SYGVKD. This CDR3 region has 18 residues. The CDR3 is CAIRGNPGLADSYNEQFF. CDR3 in DNA: TGTGCCATCAGGGGAAACCCGGGACTAGCGGATTCCTACAATGAGCAGTTCTTC.

V and J are TRBV7-3 and TRBJ2-2; no definite D call. The CDR3 runs to 15 residues. Trimming stripped 3 bases from V and 5 bases from J, with 13 bases between. Per the germline V gene, CDR1 is SGHTA and CDR2 is FQGTGA. The CDR3 DNA follows: TGTGCCAGCAGCTTTCTCAACAGTGGTACCGGGGAGCTGTTTTTT. This codes for CASSFLNSGTGELFF.

This chain links TRBV18 with TRBJ1-1, with a tentative D call TRBD1 (6 bases). Trimming left V 3 bases short and J 1 base short, with 9 bases between. From germline, CDR1 is KGHSH and CDR2 LQKENI. The CDR3 loop spans 14 amino acids. CDR3 nucleotide sequence: TGTGCCAGCTCACCGGAGGACAGGAACACTGAAGCTTTCTTT. Its protein is CASSPEDRNTEAFF.

The V gene is TRBV28, the J gene TRBJ1-5; TRBD1 matches at 7 bases. The J segment lost 5 bases and the V segment lost 6 bases, leaving 7 bases of the junction unmatched. Germline CDR1 MDHEN, CDR2 SYDVKM. The CDR3 is 14 amino acids. The CDR3 DNA reads TGTGCCAGCAGCCCGACAGGGCGAGATCAGCCCCAGCATTTT. Encoded protein: CASSPTGRDQPQHF. Together with reference TRBV28 and TRBJ1-5, the CDR3 gives the full variable domain: DVKVTQSSRYLVKRTGEKVFLECVQDMDHENMFWYRQDPGLGLRLIYFSYDVKMKEKGDIPEGYSVSREKKERFSLILESASTNQTSMYLCASSPTGRDQPQHFGDGTRLSIL.

The chain recombines TRBV7-6 with TRBJ2-3, with D perhaps matching TRBD2 (5 bases). The V gene's germline CDR1 is SGHVS and CDR2 FNYEAQ. The CDR3 runs to 15 residues. The V gene lost 1 base and the J gene lost 0 bases, with 8 bases spanning the gap. The CDR3 region is CASSLGTGSTDTQYF. The CDR3 DNA follows: TGTGCCAGCAGCTTAGGGACGGGGAGCACAGATACGCAGTATTTT.

V is TRBV19 and J is TRBJ1-6; a weak D match, TRBD1 (5 bases). V lost 10 bases, J lost 4 bases, and 11 bases lay in between. This CDR3 spans 13 amino acids. Germline loops: CDR1 LNHDA, CDR2 SQIVND (reference sequence). The CDR3 DNA reads TGTGCCACCAACGGGGGGTATAATTCACCCCTCCACTTT. Residues: CATNGGYNSPLHF.